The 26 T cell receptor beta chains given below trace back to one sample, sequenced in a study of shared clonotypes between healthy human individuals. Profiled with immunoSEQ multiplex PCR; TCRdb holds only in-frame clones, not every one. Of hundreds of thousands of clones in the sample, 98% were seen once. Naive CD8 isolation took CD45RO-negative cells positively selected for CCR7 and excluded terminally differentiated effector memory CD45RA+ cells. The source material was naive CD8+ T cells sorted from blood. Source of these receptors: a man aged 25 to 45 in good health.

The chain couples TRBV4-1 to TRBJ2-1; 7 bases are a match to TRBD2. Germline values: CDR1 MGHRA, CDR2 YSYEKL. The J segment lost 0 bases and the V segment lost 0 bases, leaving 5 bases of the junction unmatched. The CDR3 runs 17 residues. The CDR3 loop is CASSQDGAGSSYNEQFF. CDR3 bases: TGCGCCAGCAGCCAAGATGGAGCGGGAAGCTCCTACAATGAGCAGTTCTTC.

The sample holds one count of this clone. The CDR3 loop is CASSRQGFNQPQHF. The CDR3 DNA is TGTGCCAGCAGTAGACAGGGGTTCAATCAGCCCCAGCATTTT. The gene calls are TRBV27 and TRBJ1-5, with TRBD1 matching 8 bases. Germline values: CDR1 MNHEY, CDR2 SMNVEV (reference sequence). CDR3 length equals 14 residues. Losses at the gene ends were 5 bases for V and 3 bases for J; bases not matched to a gene: 3.

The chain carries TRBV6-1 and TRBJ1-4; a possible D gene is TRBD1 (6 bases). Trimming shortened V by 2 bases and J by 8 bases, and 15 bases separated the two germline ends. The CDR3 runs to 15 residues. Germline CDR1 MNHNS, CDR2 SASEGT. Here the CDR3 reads CASSEPTGLGEKLFF. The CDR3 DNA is TGTGCCAGCAGTGAACCTACAGGGTTAGGAGAAAAACTGTTTTTT.

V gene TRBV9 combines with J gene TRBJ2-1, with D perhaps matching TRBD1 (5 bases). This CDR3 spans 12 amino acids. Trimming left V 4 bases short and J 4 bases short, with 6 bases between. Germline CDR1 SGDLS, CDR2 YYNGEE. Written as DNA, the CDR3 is TGTGCCAGCAGCACAGGATACAATGAGCAGTTCTTC. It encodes CASSTGYNEQFF.

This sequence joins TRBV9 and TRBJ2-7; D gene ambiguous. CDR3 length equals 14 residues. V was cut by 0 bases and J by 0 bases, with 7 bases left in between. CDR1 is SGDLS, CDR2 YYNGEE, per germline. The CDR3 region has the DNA TGTGCCAGCAGCGTAGGTGTCAACTCCTACGAGCAGTACTTC. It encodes CASSVGVNSYEQYF.

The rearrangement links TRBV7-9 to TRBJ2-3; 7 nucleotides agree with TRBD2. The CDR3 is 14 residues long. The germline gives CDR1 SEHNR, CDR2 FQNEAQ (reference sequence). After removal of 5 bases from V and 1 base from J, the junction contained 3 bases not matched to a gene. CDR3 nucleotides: TGTGCCAGCAGCCCTACTAGCGGCACAGATACGCAGTATTTT. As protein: CASSPTSGTDTQYF.

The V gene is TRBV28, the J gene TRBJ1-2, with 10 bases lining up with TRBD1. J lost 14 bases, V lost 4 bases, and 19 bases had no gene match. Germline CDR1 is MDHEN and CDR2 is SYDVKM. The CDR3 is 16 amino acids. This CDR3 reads CASSSSFRDRGPEGTF. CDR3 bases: TGTGCCAGCAGTTCAAGTTTTCGGGACAGGGGACCCGAGGGGACCTTC.

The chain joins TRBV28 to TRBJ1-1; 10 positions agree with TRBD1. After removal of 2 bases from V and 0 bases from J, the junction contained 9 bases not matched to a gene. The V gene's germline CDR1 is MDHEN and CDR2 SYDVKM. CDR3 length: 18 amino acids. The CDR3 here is CASSLTGQGPVMNTEAFF. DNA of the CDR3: TGTGCCAGCAGTTTAACGGGACAGGGGCCCGTCATGAACACTGAAGCTTTCTTT. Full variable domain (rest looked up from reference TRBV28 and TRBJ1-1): DVKVTQSSRYLVKRTGEKVFLECVQDMDHENMFWYRQDPGLGLRLIYFSYDVKMKEKGDIPEGYSVSREKKERFSLILESASTNQTSMYLCASSLTGQGPVMNTEAFFGQGTRLTVV.

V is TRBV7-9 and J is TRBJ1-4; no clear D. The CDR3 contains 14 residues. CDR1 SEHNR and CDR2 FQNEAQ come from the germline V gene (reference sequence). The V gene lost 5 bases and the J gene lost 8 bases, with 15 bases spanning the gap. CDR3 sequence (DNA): TGTGCCAGCAGCCCTCGCGACAAGTCGGAAAAACTGTTTTTT. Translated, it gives CASSPRDKSEKLFF.

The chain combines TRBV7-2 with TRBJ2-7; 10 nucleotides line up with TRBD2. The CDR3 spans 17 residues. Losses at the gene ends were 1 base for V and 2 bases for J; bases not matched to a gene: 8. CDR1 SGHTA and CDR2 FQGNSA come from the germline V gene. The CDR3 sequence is CASSLVSSGSLAYEQYF. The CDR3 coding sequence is TGTGCCAGCAGCTTAGTATCTAGCGGGAGTTTGGCCTACGAGCAGTACTTC.

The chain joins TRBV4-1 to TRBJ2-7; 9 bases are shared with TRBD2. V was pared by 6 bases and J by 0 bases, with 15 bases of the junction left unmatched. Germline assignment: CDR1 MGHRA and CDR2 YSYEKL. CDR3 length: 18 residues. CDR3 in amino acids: CASRKRVLGSGSSYEQYF. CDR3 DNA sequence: TGCGCCAGCAGAAAGAGAGTTCTGGGTAGCGGGAGCTCCTACGAGCAGTACTTC.

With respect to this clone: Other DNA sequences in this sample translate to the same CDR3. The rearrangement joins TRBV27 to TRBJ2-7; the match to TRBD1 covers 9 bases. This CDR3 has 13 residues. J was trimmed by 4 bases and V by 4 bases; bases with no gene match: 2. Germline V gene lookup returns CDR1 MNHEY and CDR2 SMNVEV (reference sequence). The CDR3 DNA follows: TGTGCCAGCAGTTCCGGACAGGGGTACGAGCAGTACTTC. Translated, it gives CASSSGQGYEQYF.

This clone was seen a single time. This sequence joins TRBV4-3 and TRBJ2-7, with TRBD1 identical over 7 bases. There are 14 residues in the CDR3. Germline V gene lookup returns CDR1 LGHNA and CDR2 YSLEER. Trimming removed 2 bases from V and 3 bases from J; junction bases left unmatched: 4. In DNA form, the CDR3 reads TGCGCCAGCAGCCAAAACAGGGGTTACTACGAGCAGTACTTC. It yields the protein CASSQNRGYYEQYF.

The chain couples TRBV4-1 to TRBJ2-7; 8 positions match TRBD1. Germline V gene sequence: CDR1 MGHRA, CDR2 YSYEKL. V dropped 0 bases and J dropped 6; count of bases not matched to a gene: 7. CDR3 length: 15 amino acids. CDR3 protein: CASSQDRGRGLEQYF. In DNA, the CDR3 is TGCGCCAGCAGCCAAGATCGAGGCAGGGGGCTCGAGCAGTACTTC.

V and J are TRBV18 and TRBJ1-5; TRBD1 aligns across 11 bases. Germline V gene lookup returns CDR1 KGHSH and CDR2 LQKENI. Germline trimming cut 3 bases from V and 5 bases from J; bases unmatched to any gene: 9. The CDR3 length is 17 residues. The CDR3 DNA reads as TGTGCCAGCTCACCTACCGAACCGGGACAGGGGGATCAGCCCCAGCATTTT. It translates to CASSPTEPGQGDQPQHF.

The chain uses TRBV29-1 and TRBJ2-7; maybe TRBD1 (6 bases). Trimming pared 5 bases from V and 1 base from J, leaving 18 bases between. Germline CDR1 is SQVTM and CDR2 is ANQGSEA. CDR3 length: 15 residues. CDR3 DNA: TGCAGCGTTCTCTCCCGGGACACTACGTCCTACGAGCAGTACTTC. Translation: CSVLSRDTTSYEQYF.

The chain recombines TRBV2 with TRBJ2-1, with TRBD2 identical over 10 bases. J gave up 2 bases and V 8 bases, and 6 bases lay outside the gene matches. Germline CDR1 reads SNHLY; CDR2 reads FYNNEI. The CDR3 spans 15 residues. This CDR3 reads CASPITSGAYNEQFF. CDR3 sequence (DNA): TGTGCCAGCCCCATTACTAGCGGGGCCTACAATGAGCAGTTCTTC.

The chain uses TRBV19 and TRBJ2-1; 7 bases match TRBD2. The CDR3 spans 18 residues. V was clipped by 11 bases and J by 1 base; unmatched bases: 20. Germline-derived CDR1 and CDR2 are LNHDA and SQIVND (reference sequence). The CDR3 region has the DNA TGTGCCCCCCCTCGGGGGGAGTGGGGGTTGGGGTCCTACAATGAGCAGTTCTTC. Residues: CAPPRGEWGLGSYNEQFF.

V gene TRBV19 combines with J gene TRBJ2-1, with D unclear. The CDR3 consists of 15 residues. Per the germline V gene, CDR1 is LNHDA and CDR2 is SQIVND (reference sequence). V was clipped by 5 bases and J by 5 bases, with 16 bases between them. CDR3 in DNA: TGTGCCAGTAGTTACGGGCCCGGGTCCCACAATGAGCAGTTCTTC. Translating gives CASSYGPGSHNEQFF.

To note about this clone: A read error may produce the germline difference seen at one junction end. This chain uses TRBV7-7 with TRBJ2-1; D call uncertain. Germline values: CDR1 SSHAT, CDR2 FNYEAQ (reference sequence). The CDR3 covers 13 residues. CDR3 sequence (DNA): TGTGCTAGCAGCCTCGGTGGTCCCCGTGAGCAGTTCTTC. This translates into CASSLGGPREQFF.

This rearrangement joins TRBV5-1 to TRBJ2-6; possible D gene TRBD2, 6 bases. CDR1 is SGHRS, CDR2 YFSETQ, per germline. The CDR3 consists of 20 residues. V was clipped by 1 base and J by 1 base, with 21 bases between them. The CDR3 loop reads CASSLTPEGPGPSGANVLTF. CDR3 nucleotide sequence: TGCGCCAGCAGCTTGACACCGGAGGGGCCCGGCCCGTCTGGGGCCAACGTCCTGACTTTC.

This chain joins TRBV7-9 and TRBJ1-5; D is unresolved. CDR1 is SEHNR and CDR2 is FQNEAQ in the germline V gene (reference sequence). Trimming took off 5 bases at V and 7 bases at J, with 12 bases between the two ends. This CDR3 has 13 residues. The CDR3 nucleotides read TGTGCCAGCAGCCACCAGACGGGCCAGCCCCAGCATTTT. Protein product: CASSHQTGQPQHF.

CDR3 in DNA: TGTGCCAGCAGCTCAGGCGGGACACCATATGGGGGAAATGAGCAGTTCTTC. It is translated as CASSSGGTPYGGNEQFF. The V gene is TRBV7-9, the J gene TRBJ2-1; D may correspond to TRBD1 or TRBD2 (6 bases each). The germline gives CDR1 SEHNR, CDR2 FQNEAQ (reference sequence). This CDR3 has 17 amino acids. V was shortened by 4 bases and J by 7 bases, with 23 bases between the two germline ends.

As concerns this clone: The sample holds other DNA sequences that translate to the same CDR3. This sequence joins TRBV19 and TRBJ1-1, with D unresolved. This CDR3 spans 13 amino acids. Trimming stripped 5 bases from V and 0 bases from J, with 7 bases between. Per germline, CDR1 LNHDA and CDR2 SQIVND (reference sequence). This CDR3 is CASSPGLNTEAFF. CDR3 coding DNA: TGTGCCAGTAGTCCGGGGTTGAACACTGAAGCTTTCTTT.

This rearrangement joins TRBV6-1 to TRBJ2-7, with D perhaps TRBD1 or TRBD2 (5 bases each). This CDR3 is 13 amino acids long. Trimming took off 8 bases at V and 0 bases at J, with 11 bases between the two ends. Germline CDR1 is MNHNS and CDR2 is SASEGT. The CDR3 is CASRGSSSYEQYF. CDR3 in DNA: TGTGCCAGCCGGGGCAGTAGCTCCTACGAGCAGTACTTC.

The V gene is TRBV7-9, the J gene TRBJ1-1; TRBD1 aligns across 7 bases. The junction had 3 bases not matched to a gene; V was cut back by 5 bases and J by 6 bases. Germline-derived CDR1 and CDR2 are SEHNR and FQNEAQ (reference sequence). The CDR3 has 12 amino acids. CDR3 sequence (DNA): TGTGCCAGCAGCCTAACAGGGGCTGAAGCTTTCTTT. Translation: CASSLTGAEAFF.